Following are 32 T cell receptor beta chains from one sample sequenced in a study of blood T cell repertoires in COVID-19. Only in-frame clones appear in the TCRdb table, and some are missing; sequencing was by immunoSEQ multiplex PCR. The table records 150,000 to 200,000 clones, approximately 89% of them present only once. Sequenced material: PBMCs or T cells enriched from blood (not recorded which). These receptors all come from a woman aged 18-30 years who had recovered from COVID-19.

The chain combines TRBV7-9 with TRBJ2-2, with TRBD2 identical over 12 bases. The CDR3 contains 17 residues. V shed 5 bases, J shed 5 bases, and the junction held 9 bases outside the gene matches. Germline lookup yields CDR1 SEHNR and CDR2 FQNEAQ (reference sequence). CDR3 nucleotide sequence: TGTGCCAGCAGCCCTCAACTAGCGGGAGGTTGGACCGGGGAGCTGTTTTTT. It translates to CASSPQLAGGWTGELFF.

The chain recombines TRBV7-6 with TRBJ2-3; the match to TRBD2 covers 11 bases. Germline loops: CDR1 SGHVS, CDR2 FNYEAQ. Trimming took 1 base from V and 6 from J; bases not matched to a gene: 6. This CDR3 contains 16 residues. CDR3 sequence: CASSLGLAGGADTQYF. The CDR3 DNA is TGTGCCAGCAGCTTAGGCCTAGCGGGAGGTGCCGATACGCAGTATTTT.

V and J are TRBV19 and TRBJ2-1, with a tentative D call TRBD1 (6 bases). This CDR3 has 15 amino acids. From germline, CDR1 is LNHDA and CDR2 SQIVND (reference sequence). Trimming removed 5 bases from V and 8 bases from J, with 19 bases in between. CDR3 sequence: CASSQSLTGMDEQFF. Here the CDR3 DNA reads TGTGCCAGTAGTCAATCCCTAACAGGGATGGATGAGCAGTTCTTC.

This clone has only a few counts. The DNA for the CDR3 is TGCGCCAGCAGCTTGCGCTATTCGGGCGGGGAGCTGTTTTTT. Translation: CASSLRYSGGELFF. The gene calls are TRBV5-1 and TRBJ2-2, with no clear D. V lost 1 base and J lost 7, with 11 bases in between. The V gene's germline CDR1 is SGHRS and CDR2 YFSETQ. This CDR3 spans 14 amino acids.

The chain uses TRBV7-2 and TRBJ2-5, with 7 positions matching TRBD2. This CDR3 spans 15 amino acids. The V and J ends lost 4 bases and 3 bases, in that order; junction bases with no gene match: 8. CDR1 and CDR2 from the germline V gene are SGHTA and FQGNSA. The CDR3 DNA reads TGTGCCAGCAGCTCAGGACGACTAGCCGAAGAGACCCAGTACTTC. This gives the protein CASSSGRLAEETQYF. The entire variable domain, with the rest obtained from reference TRBV7-2 and TRBJ2-5, is as follows: GAGVSQSPSNKVTEKGKDVELRCDPISGHTALYWYRQSLGQGLEFLIYFQGNSAPDKSGLPSDRFSAERTGGSVSTLTIQRTQQEDSAVYLCASSSGRLAEETQYFGPGTRLLVL.

V usage is TRBV28 and J usage is TRBJ2-3, with 7 bases fitting TRBD2. The germline gives CDR1 MDHEN, CDR2 SYDVKM. The CDR3 loop spans 12 amino acids. V dropped 7 bases and J dropped 8; count of bases not matched to a gene: 6. The DNA for the CDR3 is TGTGCCAGCAAAACCGCGGGGGTTACGCAGTATTTT. Residues: CASKTAGVTQYF.

The J gene is TRBJ2-1, the V gene TRBV7-2; TRBD1 agrees at 10 bases. The CDR3 totals 15 residues. The V segment lost 4 bases and the J segment 9 bases; nucleotides outside the gene matches: 9. Germline loops: CDR1 SGHTA, CDR2 FQGNSA. The CDR3: CASSSGTGAWGEQFF. The CDR3 DNA follows: TGTGCCAGCAGCTCCGGGACAGGGGCGTGGGGTGAGCAGTTCTTC.

The V and J genes are TRBV20-1 and TRBJ1-1, with D unclear. Trimming removed 3 bases from V and 6 bases from J, with 8 bases in between. This CDR3 contains 11 residues. Germline V CDR1 and CDR2: DFQATT, SNEGSKA (reference sequence). CDR3 DNA: TGCAGTGCTAGTCCGGCGGCTGAAGCTTTCTTT. Translation: CSASPAAEAFF.

CDR3 sequence reads: CASSQGRAHGAKNIQYF. Written as DNA, the CDR3 is TGCGCCAGCAGCCAAGGGAGGGCCCATGGAGCCAAAAACATTCAGTACTTC. This chain uses TRBV4-1 with TRBJ2-4; perhaps TRBD2 as D (6 bases). Germline loops: CDR1 MGHRA, CDR2 YSYEKL. The ends were cut back, 1 base at V and 0 bases at J, with 13 bases in the middle. There are 17 residues in the CDR3.

This sequence joins TRBV3-1 (or the pseudogene TRBV3-2) and TRBJ2-7, with D unresolved. Germline V gene data show CDR1 as LGHDT and CDR2 as YNNKEL (reference sequence). The V gene lost 1 base and the J gene lost 2 bases, with 12 bases spanning the gap. This CDR3 contains 15 residues. CDR3 nucleotide sequence: TGTGCCAGCAGCCAAGGTTTAGGAGCGACCTACGAGCAGTACTTC. This sequence encodes CASSQGLGATYEQYF.

The chain joins TRBV27 to TRBJ1-3; D is unresolved. Trimming took 5 bases from V and 0 from J, leaving 8 bases between them. The CDR3 extends over 14 amino acids. The germline gives CDR1 MNHEY, CDR2 SMNVEV (reference sequence). The DNA of the CDR3 is TGTGCCAGCAGTCCACAGAGCTCTGGAAACACCATATATTTT. It is translated as CASSPQSSGNTIYF.

The V call is TRBV5-4, the J call TRBJ1-5; D call uncertain. V lost 2 bases to trimming and J lost 5 bases, with 8 bases between them. The germline V gene encodes CDR1 SGHNT and CDR2 YYREEE (reference sequence). This CDR3 is built from 13 residues. The CDR3, as DNA: TGTGCCAGCAGCTTCTCACCGGATCAGCCCCAGCATTTT. This translates into CASSFSPDQPQHF.

The chain joins TRBV19 to TRBJ2-6; no reliable D call. Deletions cut 3 bases from V and 0 bases from J, with 6 bases between. CDR3 length: 15 residues. Germline V gene sequence: CDR1 LNHDA, CDR2 SQIVND (reference sequence). CDR3 loop: CASSMADSGANVLTF. The CDR3 DNA follows: TGTGCCAGTAGTATGGCAGACTCTGGGGCCAACGTCCTGACTTTC.

V gene TRBV10-1 combines with J gene TRBJ2-5, with 7 positions matching TRBD1. The V gene end was trimmed by 0 bases and the J gene end by 0 bases; junction bases not matched to a gene: 4. The CDR3 sequence is 16 residues long. From germline, CDR1 is WNHNN and CDR2 SYGVQD (reference sequence). CDR3 protein: CASSESFGTDQETQYF. CDR3 DNA: TGCGCCAGCAGTGAGTCTTTTGGGACAGACCAAGAGACCCAGTACTTC.

V usage is TRBV28 and J usage is TRBJ2-5; D is unclear. The CDR3 loop spans 12 amino acids. CDR1 and CDR2 (germline): MDHEN, SYDVKM. V gave up 4 bases and J gave up 11 bases, with 14 bases separating them. The chain's CDR3 is CASSSGFERQYF. CDR3 bases: TGTGCCAGCAGTTCAGGTTTCGAAAGGCAGTACTTC.

The rearrangement uses TRBV4-3 and TRBJ2-7; perhaps TRBD1 as D (5 bases). CDR1 and CDR2 from the germline V gene are LGHNA and YSLEER. Between the trimmed V and J ends, which lost 0 bases and 3 bases, there was a span of 12 bases. The CDR3 consists of 15 residues. This CDR3 reads CASSQDLGAIYEQYF. CDR3 bases: TGCGCCAGCAGCCAAGATTTAGGGGCGATCTACGAGCAGTACTTC.

V and J are TRBV15 and TRBJ2-1; maybe TRBD2 (5 bases). The CDR3 totals 17 residues. Trimming took 5 bases from V and 0 from J, leaving 17 bases between them. The germline gives CDR1 LNHNV, CDR2 YYDKDF (reference sequence). CDR3 coding DNA: TGTGCCACCAGCGGCCGAGGGTCCGCGAGCTCCTACAATGAGCAGTTCTTC. This gives the protein CATSGRGSASSYNEQFF. The complete variable domain, with remaining parts taken from reference TRBV15 and TRBJ2-1, reads DAMVIQNPRYQVTQFGKPVTLSCSQTLNHNVMYWYQQKSSQAPKLLFHYYDKDFNNEADTPDNFQSRRPNTSFCFLDIRSPGLGDTAMYLCATSGRGSASSYNEQFFGPGTRLTVL.

V gene TRBV28 combines with J gene TRBJ1-3, with D maybe TRBD1 (6 bases). The CDR3 covers 15 residues. Trimming stripped 6 bases from V and 4 bases from J, with 16 bases between. CDR1 is MDHEN and CDR2 is SYDVKM in the germline V gene. DNA for the CDR3: TGTGCCAGCAGGAGCCAGGGGATACGAGGAAACACCATATATTTT. This gives the protein CASRSQGIRGNTIYF.

This rearrangement joins TRBV20-1 to TRBJ2-1, with D maybe TRBD1 (6 bases). Germline-derived CDR1 and CDR2 are DFQATT and SNEGSKA (reference sequence). This CDR3 comprises 15 residues. Trimming left V 3 bases short and J 6 bases short, with 18 bases between. The CDR3 region has the DNA TGCAGTGCTAGTTGGGCCACAGGGTACCTCAATGAGCAGTTCTTC. Protein product: CSASWATGYLNEQFF.

For this clone: The junction shows a germline mismatch at one end, possibly a read error. The CDR3 DNA follows: TGCGCCAGCAGCTTGACAGGTGAGAGCACTGAAGTTTTCTTT. It translates to CASSLTGESTEVFF. The chain combines TRBV5-1 with TRBJ1-1; possibly TRBD1 for D (5 bases). Germline CDR1 and CDR2: SGHRS and YFSETQ. The CDR3 is made up of 14 amino acids.

The gene calls are TRBV15 and TRBJ2-7, with TRBD2 as a possible D gene (6 bases). This CDR3 has 14 residues. V was trimmed by 1 base and J by 2 bases, leaving 9 bases between them. Per germline, CDR1 LNHNV and CDR2 YYDKDF (reference sequence). The CDR3 spells CATSRVRETYEQYF. The DNA for the CDR3 is TGTGCCACCAGCAGAGTGCGGGAAACCTACGAGCAGTACTTC.

There are a few counts of this clone. This sequence joins TRBV6-4 and TRBJ2-3, with TRBD2 matching 12 bases. The CDR3 runs 15 residues. Per the germline V gene, CDR1 is MRHNA and CDR2 is SNTAGT. After removal of 3 bases from V and 6 bases from J, the junction contained 4 bases not matched to a gene. CDR3 nucleotides: TGTGCCAGCAGTGAACTAGCGGGAGGTGATGATACGCAGTATTTT. Amino acids: CASSELAGGDDTQYF.

The chain recombines TRBV10-3 with TRBJ2-7; no clear D gene. The germline V and J ends were trimmed by 2 bases and 2 bases, with 7 bases remaining between them. CDR3 size: 13 residues. Germline V lookup: CDR1 ENHRY, CDR2 SYGVKD. CDR3 sequence reads: CAISEGPAYEQYF. The CDR3 DNA sequence: TGTGCCATCAGTGAGGGGCCAGCCTACGAGCAGTACTTC.

This rearrangement joins TRBV5-1 to TRBJ2-3; possibly TRBD2 for D (6 bases). The CDR3 covers 15 residues. The germline V gene encodes CDR1 SGHRS and CDR2 YFSETQ. Deletions cut 5 bases from V and 4 bases from J, with 17 bases between. The chain's CDR3 is CASSVALPGADTQYF. In DNA form, the CDR3 reads TGCGCCAGCAGTGTAGCTCTCCCGGGGGCAGATACGCAGTATTTT.

The chain carries TRBV15 and TRBJ2-2; D perhaps matches TRBD1 (5 bases). The V and J ends lost 6 bases and 6 bases respectively, with 17 bases between them. This CDR3 has 15 amino acids. Per germline, CDR1 LNHNV and CDR2 YYDKDF (reference sequence). This CDR3 is CATRRLTASPGELFF. The CDR3 nucleotides read TGTGCCACCAGAAGATTGACAGCCAGTCCCGGGGAGCTGTTTTTT.

This clone occurred once. This sequence joins TRBV29-1 and TRBJ2-7; D might be TRBD1 (6 bases). The V end lost 5 bases, the J end lost 2 bases, and 13 bases lay between the germline ends. The CDR3 runs to 13 residues. The germline V gene encodes CDR1 SQVTM and CDR2 ANQGSEA. Here the CDR3 reads CSVHSGVAYEQYF. In nucleotides, the CDR3 is TGCAGCGTTCATTCAGGGGTCGCCTACGAGCAGTACTTC.

This chain links TRBV11-3 with TRBJ1-2; 7 bases are shared with TRBD1. Germline trimming cut 4 bases from V and 4 bases from J; bases unmatched to any gene: 9. Germline V gives CDR1 SGHNT, CDR2 YENEEA. This CDR3 contains 15 residues. CDR3 DNA sequence: TGTGCCAGCAGCTATACGGGGACAGAGTTCTATGGCTACACCTTC. It encodes CASSYTGTEFYGYTF.

This chain uses TRBV20-1 with TRBJ2-7, with D possibly being TRBD2 (5 bases). Trimming took 3 bases from V and 3 from J, leaving 6 bases between them. Germline V gives CDR1 DFQATT, CDR2 SNEGSKA (reference sequence). The CDR3 runs to 11 residues. CDR3 in amino acids: CSAREDYEQYF. CDR3 DNA: TGCAGTGCTAGGGAGGACTACGAGCAGTACTTC.

V gene TRBV5-1 combines with J gene TRBJ2-5; the D is unclear. V was shortened by 0 bases and J by 5 bases, with 11 bases between the two germline ends. CDR3 length: 14 amino acids. Germline V gives CDR1 SGHRS, CDR2 YFSETQ. This chain's CDR3 is CASSLAGSLETQYF. CDR3 nucleotide sequence: TGCGCCAGCAGCTTGGCAGGTAGTTTGGAGACCCAGTACTTC.

Concerning this clone itself: Sequence at one end of the junction differs from germline and may be a read error. The DNA of the CDR3 is TGCGCCAGCAGCCAAGTAAATTCGGGCTTGACAGGGGCATATGACTACACCTTC. The encoded protein is CASSQVNSGLTGAYDYTF. The chain has TRBV4-3 and TRBJ1-2; 8 nucleotides align to TRBD1. CDR3 length: 18 amino acids. Germline V gives CDR1 LGHNA, CDR2 YSLEER.

This clone was seen only once. The chain carries TRBV7-9 and TRBJ1-4; the D is unclear. Germline-derived CDR1 and CDR2 are SEHNR and FQNEAQ (reference sequence). The V end was cut by 4 bases, the J end by 7 bases, with 7 bases between. This CDR3 comprises 12 residues. This CDR3 reads CASSSGVEKLFF. The CDR3 DNA follows: TGTGCCAGCAGCTCCGGTGTTGAAAAACTGTTTTTT.

The V call is TRBV28, the J call TRBJ2-7; 9 nucleotides line up with TRBD1. Trimming cost V 2 bases and J 4 bases; bases outside gene matches: 6. Germline V gene sequence: CDR1 MDHEN, CDR2 SYDVKM. CDR3 length: 15 amino acids. The CDR3 loop is CASSLATGGGYEQYF. In DNA, the CDR3 is TGTGCCAGCAGTTTAGCGACAGGGGGAGGTTACGAGCAGTACTTC. The full variable domain, with the rest looked up from reference TRBV28 and TRBJ2-7, is DVKVTQSSRYLVKRTGEKVFLECVQDMDHENMFWYRQDPGLGLRLIYFSYDVKMKEKGDIPEGYSVSREKKERFSLILESASTNQTSMYLCASSLATGGGYEQYFGPGTRLTVT.